A single sample is the source of the 21 T cell receptor beta chains below, sequenced in a study of OX40 agonist ivuxolimab in advanced cancers. The data were produced by immunoSEQ multiplex PCR, yet TCRdb's version contains in-frame clones alone and is incomplete. The table includes 30,000 or so clones, 79% detected once. Here the sequenced sample was CD4+ or CD8+ T cells sorted from blood, taken in a trial of the OX40 agonist ivuxolimab. These receptors all stem from an adult with an advanced solid tumor such as melanoma, head and neck, liver or kidney cancer.

This chain links TRBV21-1 with TRBJ2-5; whether TRBD2, the table's D call, matches the DNA was not checked. TRBV21-1 is shown as a pseudogene. The CDR3 spans 17 residues. Here the CDR3 DNA reads TGTGCCAGCAGCACCCGGACTAGCGGGAGGGCCGGCGAGACCCAGTACTTC. This codes for CASSTRTSGRAGETQYF.

The chain carries TRBV5-5 and TRBJ2-2; D is uncertain. V gave up 0 bases and J gave up 4 bases, with 4 bases separating them. This CDR3 has 13 amino acids. Germline-derived CDR1 and CDR2 are SGHKS and YYEKEE (reference sequence). The CDR3 region has the DNA TGTGCCAGCAGCTTGGGATTCACCGGGGAGCTGTTTTTT. This encodes CASSLGFTGELFF.

The rearrangement uses TRBV2 and TRBJ2-5, with D maybe TRBD2 (5 bases). The CDR3 runs 15 residues. Trimming pared 5 bases from V and 2 bases from J, leaving 15 bases between. The germline CDR1 and CDR2 sequences are SNHLY and FYNNEI. CDR3 sequence reads: CASSPLRGQQETQYF. The CDR3 coding sequence is TGTGCCAGCAGTCCCCTACGGGGTCAACAAGAGACCCAGTACTTC.

This clone was seen more than once but under ten times. V gene TRBV5-6 combines with J gene TRBJ1-1; 9 nucleotides agree with TRBD1. The V gene end was trimmed by 4 bases and the J gene end by 5 bases; junction bases not matched to a gene: 6. This CDR3 contains 14 residues. Germline V gives CDR1 SGHDT, CDR2 YYEEEE. The chain's CDR3 is CASSIPDRGTEAFF. CDR3 coding DNA: TGTGCCAGCAGCATACCAGACAGGGGGACTGAAGCTTTCTTT.

V and J are TRBV6-1 and TRBJ1-4, with D hard to call. From germline, CDR1 is MNHNS and CDR2 SASEGT. The CDR3 totals 11 residues. V lost 4 bases and J lost 11, with 8 bases in between. In DNA, the CDR3 is TGTGCCAGCAGTGCAAACTCGAAACTGTTTTTT. It encodes CASSANSKLFF.

The chain's CDR3 is CASSQDRQRGGEKLFF. The CDR3 region has the DNA TGCGCCAGCAGCCAAGATAGGCAGAGGGGGGGGGAAAAACTGTTTTTT. The chain is built from TRBV4-1 and TRBJ1-4; D perhaps matches TRBD1 (6 bases). Germline CDR1 reads MGHRA; CDR2 reads YSYEKL. Trimming left V 0 bases short and J 8 bases short, with 16 bases between. The CDR3 contains 16 residues.

The chain combines TRBV7-3 with TRBJ2-7; 7 nucleotides line up with TRBD1. This CDR3 contains 13 residues. The V and J ends lost 6 bases and 1 base, in that order; junction bases with no gene match: 3. Germline CDR1 is SGHTA and CDR2 is FQGTGA. The CDR3 region is CASRYRGSYEQYF. The DNA for the CDR3 is TGTGCCAGCAGATACAGGGGATCCTACGAGCAGTACTTC.

The CDR3 loop reads CASSVGTGVGFYGYTF. CDR3 sequence (DNA): TGTGCCAGCAGCGTAGGGACAGGGGTTGGGTTCTATGGCTACACCTTC. The chain uses TRBV9 and TRBJ1-2, with 9 bases identical to TRBD1. Per germline, CDR1 SGDLS and CDR2 YYNGEE. The CDR3 totals 16 residues. J was trimmed by 4 bases and V by 0 bases; bases with no gene match: 7.

In this sample, this clone is medium-sized. The chain combines TRBV5-1 with TRBJ2-5; TRBD1 agrees at 9 bases. V trimming: 4 bases; J trimming: 1 base; junction bases outside the gene matches: 5. The CDR3 is 15 residues long. From germline, CDR1 is SGHRS and CDR2 YFSETQ. CDR3 nucleotide sequence: TGCGCCAGCAGCATTACAGGGGGCGGCCAAGAGACCCAGTACTTC. Encoded protein: CASSITGGGQETQYF. Drawing the rest from reference TRBV5-1 and TRBJ2-5, the complete variable domain is KAGVTQTPRYLIKTRGQQVTLSCSPISGHRSVSWYQQTPGQGLQFLFEYFSETQRNKGNFPGRFSGRQFSNSRSEMNVSTLELGDSALYLCASSITGGGQETQYFGPGTRLLVL.

The genes are TRBV30 and TRBJ2-7; D remains unclear. The germline V gene encodes CDR1 GTSNPN and CDR2 SVGIG (reference sequence). Trimming stripped 0 bases from V and 5 bases from J, with 11 bases between. The CDR3 consists of 13 residues. The CDR3 DNA sequence: TGTGCCTGGAGTGTAAAAATGGGAAACGAGCAGTACTTC. Translation gives CAWSVKMGNEQYF. Using reference TRBV30 and TRBJ2-7 for the parts outside the CDR3, the full variable domain is SQTIHQWPATLVQPVGSPLSLECTVEGTSNPNLYWYRQAAGRGLQLLFYSVGIGQISSEVPQNLSASRPQDRQFILSSKKLLLSDSGFYLCAWSVKMGNEQYFGPGTRLTVT.

V usage is TRBV5-4 and J usage is TRBJ2-7; 7 bases agree with TRBD2. V lost 2 bases to trimming and J lost 1 base; unmatched junction nucleotides: 6. The CDR3 contains 15 residues. Germline V gene sequence: CDR1 SGHNT, CDR2 YYREEE (reference sequence). The CDR3 here is CASSFYGGRSYEQYF. As DNA, the CDR3 is TGTGCCAGCAGCTTCTACGGGGGGAGGTCCTACGAGCAGTACTTC.

The rearrangement uses TRBV28 and TRBJ2-5; 7 bases are a match to TRBD1. V lost 5 bases to trimming and J lost 5 bases; unmatched junction nucleotides: 8. This CDR3 has 14 amino acids. Germline loops: CDR1 MDHEN, CDR2 SYDVKM. CDR3 sequence (DNA): TGTGCCAGCAGTACTCCGACAGGGCAGGAGACCCAGTACTTC. This encodes CASSTPTGQETQYF.

This clone turned up a few times. The V call is TRBV19, the J call TRBJ2-7, with D possibly TRBD1 on 6 matching bases. The CDR3 is 16 residues long. Germline-derived CDR1 and CDR2 are LNHDA and SQIVND (reference sequence). Trimming took off 6 bases at V and 5 bases at J, with 23 bases between the two ends. CDR3 coding DNA: TGTGCCAGTAGGACCCCTCTTAGTCAGGGGAGCGACGAGCAGTACTTC. As protein: CASRTPLSQGSDEQYF.

In its sample, this clone was seen once. This chain connects TRBV2 to TRBJ2-1; D remains unclear. The CDR3 length is 13 residues. The germline V and J ends were trimmed by 2 bases and 2 bases, with 4 bases remaining between them. CDR1 is SNHLY, CDR2 FYNNEI, per germline. The DNA of the CDR3 is TGTGCCAGCAGTGAAACGCCCTACAATGAGCAGTTCTTC. Translated, it gives CASSETPYNEQFF.

This clone was seen just once. This sequence joins TRBV18 and TRBJ2-4; 7 bases match TRBD1. V gave up 1 base and J gave up 5 bases; unmatched junction bases: 8. This CDR3 spans 16 amino acids. Germline V gene data show CDR1 as KGHSH and CDR2 as LQKENI. The CDR3 region is CASSPRDSTIQNIQYF. The CDR3 coding sequence is TGTGCCAGCTCACCACGGGACAGTACAATTCAAAACATTCAGTACTTC.

This clone was seen more than once but under ten times. The chain employs TRBV30 and TRBJ2-6; a weak D match, TRBD2 (5 bases). This CDR3 is 15 amino acids long. Per germline, CDR1 GTSNPN and CDR2 SVGIG (reference sequence). V lost 7 bases and J 1 base, leaving 14 bases between the germline ends. The CDR3 DNA reads TGTGCCTTTGACGGACGAGGGTCTGGGGCCAACGTCCTGACTTTC. It translates to CAFDGRGSGANVLTF.

This clone was counted only a few times. The genes are TRBV9 and TRBJ2-2, with TRBD2 matching over 7 bases. Trimming removed 4 bases from V and 4 bases from J; junction bases left unmatched: 4. Germline assignment: CDR1 SGDLS and CDR2 YYNGEE. The CDR3 totals 14 residues. The CDR3 sequence is CASSKPGGTGELFF. CDR3 DNA sequence: TGTGCCAGCAGCAAGCCGGGAGGCACCGGGGAGCTGTTTTTT.

The V call is TRBV28, the J call TRBJ2-1; tentatively, D is TRBD2 (6 bases). The germline V and J ends were trimmed by 4 bases and 1 base, with 17 bases remaining between them. There are 17 residues in the CDR3. Germline V gene data show CDR1 as MDHEN and CDR2 as SYDVKM. The CDR3 loop reads CASSSGTGDPSYNEQFF. The CDR3, as DNA: TGTGCCAGCAGTTCCGGTACGGGAGACCCTTCCTACAATGAGCAGTTCTTC. Variable domain in full (rest from reference TRBV28 and TRBJ2-1): DVKVTQSSRYLVKRTGEKVFLECVQDMDHENMFWYRQDPGLGLRLIYFSYDVKMKEKGDIPEGYSVSREKKERFSLILESASTNQTSMYLCASSSGTGDPSYNEQFFGPGTRLTVL.

The chain links TRBV18 to TRBJ2-3; D not certain. Germline V CDR1 and CDR2: KGHSH, LQKENI. CDR3 length: 14 amino acids. V shed 0 bases and J shed 2 bases, with 6 bases lying between them. CDR3 sequence: CASSPPLPTDTQYF. DNA of the CDR3: TGTGCCAGCTCACCACCCCTTCCCACAGATACGCAGTATTTT.

The CDR3 reads CASSPPSRGGYGYTF. The CDR3 nucleotides read TGTGCCAGCTCACCACCTTCGAGGGGAGGCTATGGCTACACCTTC. The gene calls are TRBV18 and TRBJ1-2; D may be TRBD1 (5 bases). The germline gives CDR1 KGHSH, CDR2 LQKENI. The CDR3 loop spans 15 amino acids. V dropped 0 bases and J dropped 4 bases, with 12 bases sitting between them.

CDR3 in DNA: TGTGCCAGCAGTTTCCGTGGGGAGAGAGGCGGGGAGCTGTTTTTT. Its translation: CASSFRGERGGELFF. The chain joins TRBV28 to TRBJ2-2; TRBD2 might be the D (5 bases). Trimming cost V 3 bases and J 7 bases, with 15 bases left between them. The germline V gene has CDR1 MDHEN and CDR2 SYDVKM. The CDR3 is 15 amino acids.